The 29 T cell receptor beta chains presented below share a single source sample, sequenced in a study of CD8+CD57+ T cells in acquired aplastic anemia. Profiles of TCR beta VDJ and CDR3 were generated from a genomic DNA template. A single record per CDR3 protein comes from TCRdb applying MiXCR to the reads. The sample includes roughly 280,000 distinct CDR3 sequences, 56% of them seen just once. It was patients with CD8+CD57+ cell expansion by flow cytometry who were chosen for sequencing. Input material: sorted CD4+, CD8+, or CD8+CD57+ T cells (not recorded which) from PBMCs. These receptors were collected from a human donor with aplastic anemia.

The chain couples TRBV20-1 to TRBJ1-2; D is uncertain. The CDR3 contains 13 residues. CDR1 and CDR2 (germline): DFQATT, SNEGSKA (reference sequence). V dropped 6 bases and J dropped 4 bases, with 15 bases sitting between them. The CDR3 DNA reads as TGCAGTGCATCGGACCTTCGGGGCTATGGCTACACCTTC. As protein: CSASDLRGYGYTF.

This clonotype was picked up a small number of times. Just one base apart from a much larger clone, this may be a read error. The chain links TRBV6-4 to TRBJ2-3, with 11 bases that match TRBD1. Trimming at V came to 4 bases and at J to 4 bases, leaving 1 base not matched to a gene. The CDR3 extends over 14 amino acids. Germline V gene data show CDR1 as MRHNA and CDR2 as SNTAGT. CDR3 DNA sequence: TGTGCCAGCAGTGGGACAGGGGGCGCAGATACGCAGTATTTT. Translating gives CASSGTGGADTQYF.

CDR3 sequence: CAISESIGMGMNTEAFF. In DNA, the CDR3 is TGTGCCATCAGTGAGTCGATAGGAATGGGTATGAACACTGAAGCTTTCTTT. The chain links TRBV10-3 to TRBJ1-1; D is unresolved. This CDR3 has 17 residues. Germline V lookup: CDR1 ENHRY, CDR2 SYGVKD. V lost 0 bases, J lost 0 bases, and 14 bases lay in between.

This sequence joins TRBV6-6 and TRBJ2-7; possible D gene TRBD1, 5 bases. Trimming removed 0 bases from V and 7 bases from J, with 13 bases in between. The CDR3 consists of 14 residues. Per germline, CDR1 MNHNY and CDR2 SVGAGI (reference sequence). This chain's CDR3 is CASSYSRVQNEQYF. CDR3 nucleotide sequence: TGTGCCAGCAGTTACTCCAGGGTCCAGAATGAGCAGTACTTC.

The DNA for the CDR3 is TGTGCCAGCAGTTTAGCGACAGGGGTGGGCTACGAGCAGTACTTC. Translated: CASSLATGVGYEQYF. The chain combines TRBV27 with TRBJ2-7; 8 bases are shared with TRBD1. The germline V gene encodes CDR1 MNHEY and CDR2 SMNVEV (reference sequence). The CDR3 has 15 amino acids. V shed 2 bases, J shed 3 bases, and the junction held 6 bases outside the gene matches.

The CDR3 here is CASSHTTVNTDTQYF. The CDR3, as DNA: TGTGCCAGCAGCCATACGACAGTCAACACGGATACGCAGTATTTT. J is TRBJ2-3 and V is TRBV6-4, with D possibly matching TRBD1 (5 bases). With 6 bases removed from V and 6 bases from J, the gap between germline ends came to 19 bases. CDR1 MRHNA and CDR2 SNTAGT come from the germline V gene. This CDR3 is built from 15 residues.

The chain employs TRBV6-5 and TRBJ1-3, with 8 bases matching TRBD1. The length of the CDR3 is 16 residues. V shed 2 bases and J 2 bases; nucleotides not matched to a gene: 5. The germline V gene encodes CDR1 MNHEY and CDR2 SVGAGI. CDR3 amino acids: CASSYGQGATGNTIYF. CDR3 nucleotide sequence: TGTGCCAGCAGTTACGGCCAGGGGGCCACTGGAAACACCATATATTTT.

The chain links TRBV12-3 or TRBV12-4 to TRBJ1-6; 12 nucleotides agree with TRBD1. There are 17 residues in the CDR3. J lost 9 bases, V lost 3 bases, and 9 bases had no gene match. This chain's CDR3 is CASSLHPGQGAGSPLHF. Here the CDR3 DNA reads TGTGCCAGCAGTTTGCACCCGGGACAGGGGGCGGGTTCACCCCTCCACTTT.

The chain couples TRBV29-1 to TRBJ2-7; the match to TRBD2 covers 7 bases. Germline CDR1 is SQVTM and CDR2 is ANQGSEA. The CDR3 totals 11 residues. Trimming removed 6 bases from V and 12 bases from J; junction bases left unmatched: 11. The CDR3 region has the DNA TGCAGCGTGGGGACGGGGGGATTGCGGTACTTC. As protein: CSVGTGGLRYF.

This chain uses TRBV9 with TRBJ2-3; 12 bases line up with TRBD1. V was pared by 7 bases and J by 1 base, with 4 bases of the junction left unmatched. The CDR3 contains 15 residues. Germline V gene data show CDR1 as SGDLS and CDR2 as YYNGEE. As DNA, the CDR3 is TGTGCCAGCGGGACAGGGGGCTTTGGCACAGATACGCAGTATTTT. It is translated as CASGTGGFGTDTQYF.

This clonotype was seen a few times. The chain uses TRBV7-9 and TRBJ2-7, with 10 bases matching TRBD1. V was pared by 4 bases and J by 3 bases, with 3 bases of the junction left unmatched. CDR3 size: 14 residues. Germline CDR1 reads SEHNR; CDR2 reads FQNEAQ (reference sequence). CDR3: CASSSDRGLYEQYF. DNA for the CDR3: TGTGCCAGCAGCTCCGACAGGGGGCTCTACGAGCAGTACTTC.

The chain employs TRBV25-1 and TRBJ1-1, with D maybe TRBD1 (6 bases). CDR1 and CDR2 from the germline V gene are MGHDK and SYGVNS. V gave up 3 bases and J gave up 0 bases, with 11 bases separating them. This CDR3 is built from 15 residues. CDR3 sequence reads: CASSELGHLNTEAFF. CDR3 in DNA: TGTGCCAGCAGTGAGCTGGGACATTTGAACACTGAAGCTTTCTTT.

About this clonotype itself: One end of the junction varies from germline; a read error may be responsible. The rearrangement links TRBV7-3 to TRBJ2-7; D is possibly TRBD2 (6 bases). The CDR3 totals 13 residues. Germline V CDR1 and CDR2: SGHTA, FQGTGA. In nucleotides, the CDR3 is TGTGCCAGCAGCTTAATGGAGGGCAGCGAAAAGTTCTTC. Amino acid sequence: CASSLMEGSEKFF. Looking up the rest from reference TRBV7-3 and TRBJ2-7 gives the full variable domain: GAGVSQTPSNKVTEKGKYVELRCDPISGHTALYWYRQSLGQGPEFLIYFQGTGAADDSGLPNDRFFAVRPEGSVSTLKIQRTERGDSAVYLCASSLMEGSEKFFGPGTRLTVT.

This clonotype was detected many times. The chain couples TRBV30 to TRBJ1-1; D remains ambiguous. The CDR3 extends over 14 amino acids. The ends were cut back, 0 bases at V and 1 base at J, with 9 bases in the middle. CDR1 is GTSNPN, CDR2 SVGIG, per germline (reference sequence). CDR3 protein: CAWSVTAGNTEAFF. As DNA, the CDR3 is TGTGCCTGGAGTGTAACTGCAGGGAACACTGAAGCTTTCTTT.

The chain links TRBV25-1 to TRBJ2-7, with 7 bases identical to TRBD1. Unmatched junction bases numbered 5, after V lost 8 bases and J lost 1 base. The CDR3 loop spans 13 amino acids. Germline CDR1 MGHDK, CDR2 SYGVNS. The CDR3 nucleotides are TGTGCCAGCGCTAGACAGGGATCCTACGAGCAGTACTTC. Translating gives CASARQGSYEQYF.

This clonotype was detected only a few times. This chain connects TRBV24-1 to TRBJ2-5; tentatively, D is TRBD1 (5 bases). Germline CDR1 KGHDR, CDR2 SFDVKD. Deletions cut 4 bases from V and 1 base from J, with 15 bases between. The CDR3 has 16 residues. CDR3 in amino acids: CATSDATAGRQETQYF. The CDR3 nucleotides are TGTGCCACCAGTGACGCGACAGCCGGACGCCAAGAGACCCAGTACTTC.

This clonotype was detected many times. V usage is TRBV20-1 and J usage is TRBJ2-5; 8 bases fit TRBD1. Germline CDR1 is DFQATT and CDR2 is SNEGSKA (reference sequence). The length of the CDR3 is 13 residues. V dropped 2 bases and J dropped 5; count of bases not matched to a gene: 4. The CDR3 here is CSARQGAGETQYF. In DNA, the CDR3 is TGCAGTGCTAGACAGGGGGCGGGGGAGACCCAGTACTTC.

This clonotype was recorded only once. The junction and the germline gene differ at one end; a read error may be behind it. The gene calls are TRBV29-1 and TRBJ2-1, with TRBD1 as a possible D gene (6 bases). CDR1 SQVTM and CDR2 ANQGSEA come from the germline V gene. CDR3 size: 12 residues. The CDR3 loop reads CSAYRDNNEQFF. DNA for the CDR3: TGCAGCGCTTACCGGGACAACAATGAGCAATTCTTC.

V is TRBV10-3 and J is TRBJ2-2; a weak D match, TRBD1 (6 bases). The CDR3 is 13 amino acids. Germline CDR1 is ENHRY and CDR2 is SYGVKD. The ends were cut back, 6 bases at V and 1 base at J, with 6 bases in the middle. The CDR3 loop reads CAIRDRNTGELFF. The CDR3 DNA sequence: TGTGCCATCAGGGACAGGAACACCGGGGAGCTGTTTTTT.

This clonotype was detected once. This chain uses TRBV10-3 with TRBJ2-5, with D perhaps assigned TRBD1 or TRBD2 (6 bases each). The length of the CDR3 is 17 residues. Germline assignment: CDR1 ENHRY and CDR2 SYGVKD. V lost 0 bases and J lost 1, with 15 bases in between. This chain's CDR3 is CAISESRGRSIQETQYF. The CDR3 DNA reads as TGTGCCATCAGTGAGTCACGGGGGCGATCAATCCAAGAGACCCAGTACTTC.

V is TRBV7-2 and J is TRBJ2-5; D might be TRBD1 (5 bases). CDR1 and CDR2 (germline): SGHTA, FQGNSA. The CDR3 is 16 amino acids. Trimming pared 2 bases from V and 2 bases from J, leaving 15 bases between. CDR3 bases: TGTGCCAGCAGCTTATATAGTGGGGCAGGGCAAGAGACCCAGTACTTC. Encoded protein: CASSLYSGAGQETQYF.

There are many counts of this clonotype. The chain recombines TRBV5-1 with TRBJ2-5; D is perhaps TRBD1 (6 bases). The CDR3 is made up of 14 amino acids. The germline CDR1 and CDR2 sequences are SGHRS and YFSETQ. Trimming stripped 4 bases from V and 1 base from J, with 11 bases between. CDR3: CASSTGQSQETQYF. CDR3 bases: TGCGCCAGCAGCACCGGACAGAGCCAAGAGACCCAGTACTTC.

V gene TRBV5-1 combines with J gene TRBJ1-2, with 9 bases that match TRBD1. Germline lookup yields CDR1 SGHRS and CDR2 YFSETQ. With V trimmed by 3 bases and J by 7 bases, 13 bases remained unmatched. The CDR3 has 16 residues. Written as DNA, the CDR3 is TGCGCCAGCAGCTGGGAACAGGGGGCGCATGGACTTGGCTACACCTTC. Residues: CASSWEQGAHGLGYTF.

Ten or more counts support this clonotype. The V call is TRBV5-1, the J call TRBJ1-3; D call uncertain. Germline V gene sequence: CDR1 SGHRS, CDR2 YFSETQ. The CDR3 extends over 15 amino acids. Trimming removed 5 bases at V and 0 bases at J, with 12 bases between. CDR3 sequence (DNA): TGCGCCAGCAGAACGGACGGCTACTCTGGAAACACCATATATTTT. This translates into CASRTDGYSGNTIYF.

There are a few counts of this clonotype. V usage is TRBV18 and J usage is TRBJ1-1; D not certain. V dropped 4 bases and J dropped 5 bases, with 14 bases sitting between them. Germline V gene sequence: CDR1 KGHSH, CDR2 LQKENI. CDR3 length equals 14 residues. The CDR3 sequence is CASSLGQARTEAFF. Here the CDR3 DNA reads TGTGCCAGCTCACTCGGGCAGGCCCGTACTGAAGCTTTCTTT.

Turning to this clonotype: Germline is not matched at one junction end, which may reflect a read error. The V call is TRBV7-2, the J call TRBJ2-2; 7 positions agree with TRBD2. This CDR3 is built from 16 residues. Germline V CDR1 and CDR2: SGHTA, FQGNSA. The CDR3 DNA reads TGTGCCAGCAGCATTGGGGGGGGGGTGAACACCGGGGAGCTGCTTTTT. Translation: CASSIGGGVNTGELLF. Combining the CDR3 with reference TRBV7-2 and TRBJ2-2 gives the whole variable domain GAGVSQSPSNKVTEKGKDVELRCDPISGHTALYWYRQSLGQGLEFLIYFQGNSAPDKSGLPSDRFSAERTGGSVSTLTIQRTQQEDSAVYLCASSIGGGVNTGELLFGEGSRLTVL.

This rearrangement joins TRBV25-1 to TRBJ1-6, with 7 bases that match TRBD1. V lost 1 base, J lost 5 bases, and 5 bases stayed unmatched. CDR3 size: 16 residues. Germline CDR1 and CDR2: MGHDK and SYGVNS. The CDR3 DNA is TGTGCCAGCAGTGAATTAGGGGGACAGAATAATTCACCCCTCCACTTT. Protein: CASSELGGQNNSPLHF.

V and J are TRBV24-1 and TRBJ2-7; tentatively, D is TRBD1 (6 bases). CDR1 KGHDR and CDR2 SFDVKD come from the germline V gene. The CDR3 covers 14 residues. Trimming cost V 4 bases and J 3 bases, with 12 bases left between them. CDR3 amino acids: CATSEQGGDYEQYF. DNA for the CDR3: TGTGCCACCAGTGAACAAGGGGGAGACTACGAGCAGTACTTC.

In its sample, this clonotype was seen a few times. This sequence may be a read error, since a much larger clone differs from it by one base. This chain links TRBV5-4 with TRBJ2-1; the D call may be TRBD1 or TRBD2 (7 bases each). The germline gives CDR1 SGHNT, CDR2 YYREEE (reference sequence). The CDR3 is 16 amino acids. In DNA, the CDR3 is TGTGCCAGCAGCGTGGGAGGGGGCGGCTCCTACAATGAGCAGCTCTTC. Protein sequence: CASSVGGGGSYNEQLF.